The present T cell receptor beta chain was sequenced within a study of cytomegalovirus exposure and HLA in healthy donors (dated by TCRdb to about 2017). Regarding the study in general: In an earlier analysis of around 540 of the donors, under 300 Gb of sequence data and 117 million unique TCR beta sequences from 180 million or so T cells were reported. Approximately 310 gigabases of sequencing data and around 80 million unique TCR sequences made up an early release that covered about 640 HLA-typed donors. Among the approximately 400 genotyped donors, around 81% belonged to the genetic ancestry cluster associated with self-reported Caucasian donors. The aim of the study was to test whether cataloging public T cell receptors could identify signatures of past pathogen exposure. Using immunosequencing, the study profiled T cell repertoires from around 670 subjects and related those repertoires to cytomegalovirus serostatus. In addition to the first cohort of about 650 subjects, a separate validation cohort of 100 to 150 different subjects was used. To predict cytomegalovirus infection status, the study brought together high-throughput TCR immunosequencing, statistical association of individual TCRs with disease status, and machine learning. To study patterns of TCR occurrence, a later analysis re-analyzed previously published TCR beta repertoires from 650 to 750 donors and added high-resolution HLA genotyping. In the later analysis, no new phenotypic data were used to find candidate immune exposures; instead, reliance was placed on TCR beta sequences and their occurrence across donors. An earlier analysis of some 500 of the donors used high-throughput TCR beta sequencing to judge whether each TCR beta V gene segment behaved as functional or pseudogenic. Donor age, sex, ethnicity and CMV serostatus were compiled together with the repertoire data. A later genetic analysis took genome-wide SNP genotypes for about 55% of the roughly 670 donors and used that subset as a discovery cohort. Every repertoire in the discovery cohort had been generated on one and the same sequencing platform. Class I and class II HLA loci were covered by the typing at four-digit resolution. The number of typed donors differed by locus: about 620-630 for A, B, C, DRB1 and DQB1; 500 to 550 for DQA1; some 610 for DPA1; and about 450 for DPB1. Because of strong linkage in the cohort, roughly five DR-DQ haplotypes were treated as single units for association and clustering. Among some 400 genotyped donors of the cohort, an average of about 240,000 unique TCR beta nucleotide sequences was sequenced per donor, of which about 19% were non-productive. The full study reports these points: The presence/absence analyses assumed that sequencing depth was roughly uniform across donors, and that assumption may not be true. Correlated functional status among segregating V segments might be attributable to linkage disequilibrium, but an unknown experimental factor could not be ruled out. Across donors, most TCR sequences were observed very rarely, whereas some public TCRs were present in many individuals. At a false discovery rate of 0.05, a later analysis linked roughly 17,000 TCR beta sequences to specific HLA alleles. An association between a missense DCLRE1C variant and V-gene and J-gene trimming of TCR beta chains was found in a later genetic analysis and replicated in an independent cohort. In vitro tests confirmed that a few of the cytomegalovirus-associated TCR beta chains recognize cytomegalovirus antigens. In a later analysis, the rate of TCR association differed among HLA loci, with DRB1 alleles having the most associated TCRs and HLA-C alleles having the fewest. The authors suggested that the approach could potentially be extended to other disease states and immunological phenotypes. In an earlier analysis of roughly 560 of the donors, most TCR beta V segments were observed in productive rearrangements about 87% or about 30% of the time, broadly matching IMGT annotations. Some IMGT-functional V segments, including TRBV6-2 and TRBV6-3, could not be told apart with the 87-base-pair reads, so those segments were excluded. A later genetic analysis reported fewer N-insertions in productive TCRs among donors in an Asian-associated ancestry cluster than the roughly 650-donor mean. Only TCR beta chains were sequenced in this cohort, and the absence of alpha or paired-chain data limited detectable features. The study gave a list of 150 to 200 TCR beta chains associated with cytomegalovirus. According to a later analysis, most CMV-associated TCR beta chains appeared to be HLA-restricted, and the HLA associations seemed to be driven largely by CMV exposure. According to a later analysis, parvovirus B19, influenza, CMV and Epstein-Barr virus appeared linked to several top co-occurrence clusters. Because counts were too low, some 17 rarely observed V segments, including chromosome 9 orphons, were excluded from the earlier analysis of around 640 of the donors. A further reported finding was that TCR beta sequences accurately predicted the HLA-A and HLA-B alleles for most subjects in the first cohort. When HLA alleles, especially DR and DQ, strongly co-occurred, TCR associations were difficult to assign to individual alleles. A cluster of highly shared sequence variants was judged likely to be a technical artifact of the sequencing pipeline. Because some donors lacked HLA typing at each locus, the association tests relied only on the typed subset. In both the original and validation cohorts, the classifier was reported to diagnose cytomegalovirus status with high specificity and sensitivity. A later analysis found that HLA-associated TCR beta chains were more clonally expanded and had lower generation probabilities than equally common non-associated chains. For the cohort, immune exposure information was limited to CMV serostatus.

The cohort consisted of 600 to 700 healthy bone marrow donors. At the time of sampling, every cohort member was nominally healthy, though immune exposures that went unrecorded were likely present. The donor was CMV seropositive and was included in the group of 250 to 300 seropositive cohort members. A peripheral blood sample was provided by each donor, and peripheral blood mononuclear cells were used for TCR beta sequencing. Genomic DNA extraction from the blood cell samples was performed with the Qiagen DNeasy Blood Extraction Kit. Libraries were built with the immunoSEQ multiplex PCR assay. The multiplex PCR relied on a mix of 60 forward primers for TCR Vbeta segments and 13 reverse primers for TCR Jbeta segments. Amplification of the CDR3 region of rearranged TCR beta genes was performed with a multiplex PCR assay on genomic DNA. On the Illumina HiSeq System, the amplified TCR beta libraries were sequenced as 87-base-pair reads. The study's own analysis went as follows. In a later analysis, 77 million or so unique TCR beta chains were counted across the 666 repertoires, and around 10 million of these chains were shared by at least two donors. To remove PCR and sequencing errors, raw reads were error-corrected and collapsed into unique sequences using a nearest-neighbor algorithm that merged closely related sequences. V, D and J gene segments were assigned by aligning CDR3 sequences to IMGT reference sequences. Each retained sequence needed at least a six-nucleotide match to both a V gene segment and a J gene segment. Rearrangements were called productive when the CDR3 lacked stop codons and stayed in frame with V and J; all others were non-productive. CDR3 was defined according to IMGT convention as the region running from the second conserved V-encoded cysteine to the conserved J-encoded phenylalanine. In an earlier analysis of 500 to 650 of the donors, sequences lacking an unambiguous match to a single V gene segment were excluded. An earlier analysis of some 500 of the donors classified V segments as functional when productive rearrangements were above 56.7% and as segregating when the standard deviation between donors was above 5%. A statistical classification framework was built to diagnose cytomegalovirus status from the catalog of TCR beta chain sequences. A later analysis assigned V and J genes by comparing TCR nucleotide sequences with IMGT/GENE-DB human TR gene sequences. The TCRdist pipeline was used in a later analysis to assign CDR3 sequences and most-parsimonious VDJ recombination scenarios. In a later analysis, every TCR beta chain was defined by the combination of its CDR3 amino acid sequence and its V-gene family, and reads without a unique V-gene family were dropped. To address suspected cross-contamination and a sequencing artifact, a later analysis removed 592 highly shared, low-generation-probability nucleotide sequences. In a later analysis, a clonal expansion index for each public chain was calculated from normalized within-repertoire ranks of inferred template counts. In a later analysis, generation probabilities were computed with a VDJ recombination model fitted to out-of-frame rearrangements, and the resulting probabilities were checked against IGoR. Hypergeometric tests were used in a later analysis to score TCR-TCR, TCR-HLA and TCR-CMV co-occurrence, with a repertoire-size bias correction applied to the TCR pairs. False discovery rates were estimated in a later analysis by permuting HLA or CMV assignments 20 times. A later analysis grouped co-occurring TCRs with DBSCAN, adding TCRdist sequence similarity when clustering within HLA-allele-positive subsets. Repertoires with fewer than 30,000 or more than 120,000 public chains were left out of co-occurrence clustering, as were five repertoires with anomalous nucleotide sharing. TCRdb carries this immuneACCESS record with in-frame sequences only. Its versions omit some clonotypes, under half of them owing to an unresolved V gene in the studies checked, with the rest unexplained. Clonal size and the V and J genes are those of that table, whereas D and trimming came from the DNA. In this sample the table shows around 91,000 clones, roughly 78% of which occur a single time. Around 4% of the sample comes from the top ten.

A note on this clone: Its specific antigen is unknown. No base qualities exist here, and no much larger clone lies one base off it.

The germline V gene specifies MDHEN as CDR1 and SYDVKM as CDR2. Compared with germline, V lacks 6 bases and J lacks 8 bases; bases without a gene match: 13. Counted from cysteine to phenylalanine, this CDR3 has 15 amino acids. The kept DNA is CDR3 alone, 45 bases in frame from the first base. Recombination joined TRBV28 with TRBJ1-5; TRBD1 lines up with 7 middle nucleotides. The sample was PBMCs. This TCR was sampled from a male donor in good health and CMV-seropositive. The DNA reads as follows: TGTGCCAGCAGCGATCAACAGGGGACTGTGGAGCCCCAGCATTTT. It is translated as CASSDQQGTVEPQHF.